In its sample, the clone carrying this T cell receptor (beta chain) was seen once. The sample belongs to a study of blood T cell repertoires in COVID-19. Study in general: In each case, the material was cDNA or gDNA derived from T cells, B-cell-depleted T cells, or PBMCs.

The CDR3 length is 12 residues. Trimming cost V 5 bases and J 7 bases, with 11 bases left between them. Germline CDR1 is MDHEN and CDR2 is SYDVKM. Assignment of participants to cohorts was predicated upon participant-reported clinical history. The table came from immunoSEQ multiplex PCR; TCRdb's copy has only in-frame clones and leaves some out. The profile shows 200,000 to 250,000 clones, 80% of them singletons. The sequence derives from a man aged 25 to 40 with acute COVID-19. Sample: PBMCs or T cells enriched from blood (not recorded which). The rearrangement uses TRBV28 and TRBJ2-5; weak D call: TRBD2 (6 bases). In DNA form, the CDR3 reads TGTGCCAGCAGTCGGGAGAGGGTGACCCAGTACTTC. Its translation is CASSRERVTQYF. Supplemented by reference TRBV28 and TRBJ2-5, the full variable domain reads DVKVTQSSRYLVKRTGEKVFLECVQDMDHENMFWYRQDPGLGLRLIYFSYDVKMKEKGDIPEGYSVSREKKERFSLILESASTNQTSMYLCASSRERVTQYFGPGTRLLVL.